Each of the 20 T cell receptor beta chains below was sequenced from the same sample in a study of cytomegalovirus exposure and HLA in healthy donors. Use of 60 Vbeta and 13 Jbeta primers characterized the PCR. The repertoire was sequenced with immunoSEQ multiplex PCR; TCRdb's copy has only in-frame clones and lacks some. The sample shows fewer than 150,000 clones, roughly 79% of them seen only once. Specimen: PBMCs. The receptors originated from a male donor in good health and CMV-seronegative.

The rearrangement links TRBV4-1 to TRBJ2-5; unclear D gene. The germline V and J ends were trimmed by 6 bases and 2 bases, with 7 bases remaining between them. CDR1 and CDR2 from the germline V gene are MGHRA and YSYEKL. The CDR3 has 12 residues. The CDR3 bases are TGCGCCAGCAGGGGCTCTCAAGAGACCCAGTACTTC. Protein product: CASRGSQETQYF.

This chain joins TRBV7-3 and TRBJ2-2, with TRBD2 as a possible D gene (6 bases). Trimming removed 5 bases at V and 3 bases at J, with 19 bases between. Germline CDR1 and CDR2: SGHTA and FQGTGA. The CDR3 loop spans 17 amino acids. CDR3 sequence (DNA): TGTGCCAGCAGCCCTTATAGACTAGAGGAGTACACCGGGGAGCTGTTTTTT. It specifies CASSPYRLEEYTGELFF.

CDR3 sequence reads: CASSDPPAGAYNEQFF. CDR3 sequence (DNA): TGTGCCAGCAGCGACCCCCCGGCGGGGGCCTACAATGAGCAGTTCTTC. The chain couples TRBV7-8 to TRBJ2-1; 7 nucleotides align to TRBD2. The CDR3 extends over 16 amino acids. From germline, CDR1 is SGHVS and CDR2 FQNEAQ. V was clipped by 5 bases and J by 2 bases; unmatched bases: 9.

This clone was seen a handful of times. This chain connects TRBV6-1 to TRBJ2-1; 13 positions match TRBD2. The V gene end was trimmed by 3 bases and the J gene end by 6 bases; junction bases not matched to a gene: 8. The CDR3 totals 17 residues. CDR1 and CDR2 from the germline V gene are MNHNS and SASEGT. This CDR3 reads CASSEGRTSGSVNEQFF. The CDR3 DNA reads as TGTGCCAGCAGTGAGGGGAGGACTAGCGGGAGCGTCAATGAGCAGTTCTTC.

This clone was seen a handful of times. The chain employs TRBV6-4 and TRBJ2-6, with D possibly being TRBD2 (5 bases). CDR1 MRHNA and CDR2 SNTAGT come from the germline V gene. This CDR3 is 15 amino acids long. The V end was cut by 0 bases, the J end by 3 bases, with 6 bases between. This CDR3 reads CASSDSGVGANVLTF. The CDR3 nucleotides read TGTGCCAGCAGTGACTCCGGGGTTGGGGCCAACGTCCTGACTTTC.

The chain joins TRBV13 to TRBJ2-7; D call uncertain. Deletions cut 4 bases from V and 1 base from J, with 5 bases between. This CDR3 is built from 12 residues. Per germline, CDR1 PRHDT and CDR2 FYEKMQ (reference sequence). CDR3 loop: CASSYQSYEQYF. For the CDR3, the DNA is TGTGCCAGCAGCTATCAGTCCTACGAGCAGTACTTC.

This chain joins TRBV19 and TRBJ2-3; 16 bases map to TRBD2. The germline CDR1 and CDR2 sequences are LNHDA and SQIVND (reference sequence). J was trimmed by 4 bases and V by 1 base; bases with no gene match: 8. The CDR3 consists of 19 residues. In nucleotides, the CDR3 is TGTGCCAGTAGTATAGCTCTGGGACTAGCGGGGGGGCCCTCAGATACGCAGTATTTT. Translated, it gives CASSIALGLAGGPSDTQYF.

The CDR3 DNA is TGTGCCACCAGCACAAGAAAACTACTTGAGACCCAGTACTTC. It is translated as CATSTRKLLETQYF. The V gene is TRBV15, the J gene TRBJ2-5, with D unclear. V was clipped by 4 bases and J by 5 bases, with 14 bases between them. The CDR3 runs to 14 residues. Germline values: CDR1 LNHNV, CDR2 YYDKDF (reference sequence).

Points on this clone: Other DNA sequences in the same sample also yield this CDR3. The chain couples TRBV5-1 to TRBJ2-7, with D unclear. The germline gives CDR1 SGHRS, CDR2 YFSETQ. Deletions cut 0 bases from V and 2 bases from J, with 6 bases between. This CDR3 has 13 residues. The CDR3: CASSLDSPYEQYF. CDR3 bases: TGCGCCAGCAGCTTGGACAGTCCCTACGAGCAGTACTTC.

The rearrangement joins TRBV18 to TRBJ2-7; TRBD2 matches 7 bases. Germline CDR1 KGHSH, CDR2 LQKENI. Germline trimming cut 0 bases from V and 4 bases from J; bases unmatched to any gene: 6. The CDR3 is 15 amino acids. The CDR3 DNA follows: TGTGCCAGCTCACCACCTGGGGGGGGAAGATACGAGCAGTACTTC. It is translated as CASSPPGGGRYEQYF.

The chain links TRBV30 to TRBJ2-7, with 7 nucleotides matching TRBD2. Germline V gene lookup returns CDR1 GTSNPN and CDR2 SVGIG (reference sequence). The CDR3 sequence is 11 residues long. The J segment lost 5 bases and the V segment lost 5 bases, leaving 3 bases of the junction unmatched. The CDR3 is CAWGSGNEQYF. CDR3 nucleotide sequence: TGTGCCTGGGGAAGCGGGAACGAGCAGTACTTC.

CDR3 bases: TGTGCCAGCAGCCCCTCCCCGGGACAGGGGGTTGGTACTGAAGCTTTCTTT. This encodes CASSPSPGQGVGTEAFF. The chain carries TRBV7-3 and TRBJ1-1; 11 bases are a match to TRBD1. Germline values: CDR1 SGHTA, CDR2 FQGTGA. This CDR3 has 17 amino acids. J lost 5 bases, V lost 5 bases, and 13 bases had no gene match.

The V and J genes are TRBV12-5 and TRBJ2-2; D ambiguous. Germline loops: CDR1 LGHNT, CDR2 FRNRAP. The CDR3 loop spans 13 amino acids. V was clipped by 5 bases and J by 0 bases, with 4 bases between them. The CDR3 DNA sequence: TGTGCTAGTGGTGACTCGAACACCGGGGAGCTGTTTTTT. Translation gives CASGDSNTGELFF.

V is TRBV4-1 and J is TRBJ2-1; 7 bases are a match to TRBD2. This CDR3 contains 16 residues. The germline V gene encodes CDR1 MGHRA and CDR2 YSYEKL. Trimming cost V 0 bases and J 5 bases; bases outside gene matches: 7. Here the CDR3 DNA reads TGCGCCAGCAGCCAAGACCCCCTAGCGGCCGACAATGAGCAGTTCTTC. Protein sequence: CASSQDPLAADNEQFF.

The V and J genes are TRBV29-1 and TRBJ2-7, with 8 bases aligning to TRBD1. With V trimmed by 3 bases and J by 6 bases, 10 bases remained unmatched. This CDR3 contains 14 residues. Germline V gene sequence: CDR1 SQVTM, CDR2 ANQGSEA. The CDR3 sequence: CSVDLAGQGSEQYF. The CDR3, as DNA: TGCAGCGTTGACCTGGCAGGACAGGGCTCCGAGCAGTACTTC.

This clone was found a few times. The V and J genes are TRBV19 and TRBJ2-4; D possibly corresponds to TRBD1 (7 bases). The V and J ends lost 0 bases and 7 bases respectively, with 19 bases between them. This CDR3 has 17 amino acids. The germline gives CDR1 LNHDA, CDR2 SQIVND (reference sequence). The CDR3, as DNA: TGTGCCAGTAGTATAGAAGGGGGGACAGCTCTTAGGAACATTCAGTACTTC. This translates into CASSIEGGTALRNIQYF.

The chain carries TRBV5-6 and TRBJ2-7; TRBD2 might be the D (6 bases). The V gene's germline CDR1 is SGHDT and CDR2 YYEEEE. V was cut by 4 bases and J by 2 bases, with 13 bases left in between. The CDR3 spans 14 residues. CDR3 residues: CASSETRDPYEQYF. CDR3 bases: TGTGCCAGCAGCGAAACGCGGGACCCCTACGAGCAGTACTTC. The whole variable domain, remainder taken from reference TRBV5-6 and TRBJ2-7, is DAGVTQSPTHLIKTRGQQVTLRCSPKSGHDTVSWYQQALGQGPQFIFQYYEEEERQRGNFPDRFSGHQFPNYSSELNVNALLLGDSALYLCASSETRDPYEQYFGPGTRLTVT.

The CDR3 protein is CASSEFFRDRGTQDTQYF. In nucleotides, the CDR3 is TGTGCCAGCAGTGAATTCTTCCGGGACAGGGGGACACAAGATACGCAGTATTTT. This chain connects TRBV25-1 to TRBJ2-3, with 11 bases matching TRBD1. The CDR3 loop spans 18 amino acids. After removal of 1 base from V and 5 bases from J, the junction contained 11 bases not matched to a gene. The germline gives CDR1 MGHDK, CDR2 SYGVNS.

The genes are TRBV25-1 and TRBJ2-1, with 9 bases lining up with TRBD1. With 6 bases clipped from V and 0 bases from J, the junction kept 6 bases outside the gene matches. The length of the CDR3 is 16 residues. Germline V gene sequence: CDR1 MGHDK, CDR2 SYGVNS. The CDR3 loop is CASSADRGSSYNEQFF. The CDR3 nucleotides are TGTGCCAGCAGCGCAGACAGGGGGAGCTCCTACAATGAGCAGTTCTTC.

The chain uses TRBV7-3 and TRBJ2-2; a possible D gene is TRBD2 (6 bases). Deletions cut 1 base from V and 4 bases from J, with 13 bases between. Germline CDR1 SGHTA, CDR2 FQGTGA. This CDR3 region has 16 residues. The CDR3 DNA sequence: TGTGCCAGCAGCTTAAATGGGAGGATATCCACCGGGGAGCTGTTTTTT. Amino acids: CASSLNGRISTGELFF.